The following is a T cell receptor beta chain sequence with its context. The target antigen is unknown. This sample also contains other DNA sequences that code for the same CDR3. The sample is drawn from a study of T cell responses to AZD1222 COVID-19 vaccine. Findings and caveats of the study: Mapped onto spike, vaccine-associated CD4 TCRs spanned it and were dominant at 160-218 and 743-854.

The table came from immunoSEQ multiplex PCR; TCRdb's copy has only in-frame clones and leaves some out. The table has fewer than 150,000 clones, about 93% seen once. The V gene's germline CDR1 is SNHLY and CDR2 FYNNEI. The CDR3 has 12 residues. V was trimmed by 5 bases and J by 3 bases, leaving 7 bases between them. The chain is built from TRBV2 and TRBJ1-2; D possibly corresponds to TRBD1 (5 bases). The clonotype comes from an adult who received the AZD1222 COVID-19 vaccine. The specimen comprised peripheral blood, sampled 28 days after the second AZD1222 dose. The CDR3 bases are TGTGCCAGCAGTCGAGGGGACTATGGCTACACCTTC. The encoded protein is CASSRGDYGYTF.